This T cell receptor (beta chain) was sequenced in a study of T cells in Graves' hyperthyroidism and ophthalmopathy. Study outcomes and limitations: Most clonotypes expanded in the thyroid (above 0.001) were also present in blood.

The sample holds many counts of this clonotype. What it binds is unknown. RNA transcripts gave rise to amplified TCR beta CDR3 regions. The primer set for the first-round RT-PCR of the TCR CDR3 was HTBI. TCRdb re-called the multiplex PCR reads with MiXCR, one entry per CDR3 protein. The table has 89,000 or so distinct CDR3 sequences, approximately 39% seen once. The sequenced sample consisted of peripheral blood or thyroid tissue (not recorded which). The receptor comes from a woman younger than 45 with Graves' hyperthyroidism.

CDR3 DNA: TGTGCCAGCAGGCCCGAGAGCGGGAGCGCCAACGAGCAGTACTTC. It specifies CASRPESGSANEQYF. The rearrangement uses TRBV12-3 or TRBV12-4 and TRBJ2-7, with 8 bases that match TRBD2. Trimming took 6 bases from V and 5 from J; bases not matched to a gene: 12. The CDR3 extends over 15 amino acids.